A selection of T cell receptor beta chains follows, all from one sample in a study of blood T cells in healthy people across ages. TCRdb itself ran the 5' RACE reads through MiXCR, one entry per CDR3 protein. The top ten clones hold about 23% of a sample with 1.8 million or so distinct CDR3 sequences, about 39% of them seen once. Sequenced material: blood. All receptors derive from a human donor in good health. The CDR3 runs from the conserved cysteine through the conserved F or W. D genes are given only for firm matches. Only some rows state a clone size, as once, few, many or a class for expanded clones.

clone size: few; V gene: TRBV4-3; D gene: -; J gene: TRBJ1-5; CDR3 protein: CASSLQQNQPQHF; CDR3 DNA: TGCGCCAGCAGCCTTCAGCAGAATCAGCCCCAGCATTTT
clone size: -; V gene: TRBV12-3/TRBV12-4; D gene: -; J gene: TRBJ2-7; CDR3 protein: CASSFGAGSNEQYF; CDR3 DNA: TGTGCCAGCAGTTTTGGGGCAGGGAGCAACGAGCAGTACTTC
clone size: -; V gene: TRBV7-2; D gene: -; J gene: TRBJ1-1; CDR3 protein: CASSLTSGQHEAEAFF; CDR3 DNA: TGTGCCAGCAGCTTAACCTCAGGACAGCATGAGGCTGAAGCTTTCTTT
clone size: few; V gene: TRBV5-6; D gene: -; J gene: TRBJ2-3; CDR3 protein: CASSLSRRGRGDTQYF; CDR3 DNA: TGTGCCAGCAGCTTGTCCCGCAGGGGCCGTGGAGATACGCAGTATTTT
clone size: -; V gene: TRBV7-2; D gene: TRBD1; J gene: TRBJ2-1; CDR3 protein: CASSFQGALYEQFF; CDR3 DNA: TGTGCCAGCAGCTTCCAGGGGGCGCTCTACGAGCAGTTCTTC
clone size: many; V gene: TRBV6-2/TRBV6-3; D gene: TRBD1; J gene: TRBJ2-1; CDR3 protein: CASSSQGTEQFF; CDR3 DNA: TGTGCCAGCAGTTCACAGGGGACTGAGCAGTTCTTC
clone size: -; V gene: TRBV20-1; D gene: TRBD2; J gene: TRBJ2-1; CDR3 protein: CSAGGLEGTYNEQFF; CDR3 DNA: TGCAGTGCGGGGGGACTAGAGGGGACCTACAATGAGCAGTTCTTC
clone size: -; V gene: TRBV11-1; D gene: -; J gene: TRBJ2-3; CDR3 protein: CASSPEDRADTQYF; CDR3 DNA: TGTGCCAGCAGCCCGGAGGACAGAGCAGATACGCAGTATTTT
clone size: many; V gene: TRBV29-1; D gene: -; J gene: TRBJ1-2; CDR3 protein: CSVETGGYGYTF; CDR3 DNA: TGCAGCGTTGAAACGGGGGGCTATGGCTACACCTTC
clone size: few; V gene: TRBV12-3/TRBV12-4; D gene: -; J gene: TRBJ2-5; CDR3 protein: CASSLRVVRETQYF; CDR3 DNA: TGTGCCAGCAGTTTAAGGGTCGTTCGGGAGACCCAGTACTTC
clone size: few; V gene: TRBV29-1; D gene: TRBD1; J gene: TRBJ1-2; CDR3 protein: CSVVLQGEGNYGYTF; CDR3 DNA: TGCAGCGTCGTTTTACAGGGGGAGGGTAACTATGGCTACACCTTC
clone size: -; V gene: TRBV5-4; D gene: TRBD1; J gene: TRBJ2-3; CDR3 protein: CASSDRGREDTQYF; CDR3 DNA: TGTGCCAGCAGCGACAGGGGGCGTGAAGATACGCAGTATTTT
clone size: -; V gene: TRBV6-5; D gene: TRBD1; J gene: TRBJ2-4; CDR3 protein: CASSYSDRADNEQYF; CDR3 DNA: TGTGCCAGCAGTTACTCGGACAGGGCTGACAATGAGCAGTACTTC
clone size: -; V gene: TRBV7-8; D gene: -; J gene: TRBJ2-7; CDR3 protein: CASSPGGGKSYNEQYF; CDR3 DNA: TGTGCCAGCAGCCCAGGAGGGGGGAAATCCTACAATGAGCAGTACTTC
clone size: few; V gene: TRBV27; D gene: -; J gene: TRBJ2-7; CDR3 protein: CASMRDGPHYEQYF; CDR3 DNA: TGTGCCAGCATGAGGGACGGACCTCACTACGAGCAGTACTTC
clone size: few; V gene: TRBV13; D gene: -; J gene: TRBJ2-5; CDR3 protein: CASSTDTGETQYF; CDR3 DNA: TGTGCCAGCAGCACCGACACGGGGGAGACCCAGTACTTC
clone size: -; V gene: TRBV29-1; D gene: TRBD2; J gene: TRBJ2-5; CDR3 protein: CSVRGEGGGGREAQYF; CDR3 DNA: TGCAGCGTTCGTGGCGAAGGTGGGGGGGGTCGAGAGGCCCAGTACTTC
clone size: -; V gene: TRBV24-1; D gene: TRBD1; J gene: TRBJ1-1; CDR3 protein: CATSDSQGVGTEAFF; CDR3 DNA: TGTGCCACCAGTGATTCACAGGGGGTTGGGACTGAAGCTTTCTTT
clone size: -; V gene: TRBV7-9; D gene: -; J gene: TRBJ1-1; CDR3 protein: CASSLAWAGKGGTEAFF; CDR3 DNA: TGTGCCAGCAGCTTAGCCTGGGCAGGGAAAGGCGGCACTGAAGCTTTCTTT
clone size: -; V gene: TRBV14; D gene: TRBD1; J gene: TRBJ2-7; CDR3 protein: CASSQEPGTGTYEQYF; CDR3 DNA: TGTGCCAGCAGCCAAGAACCCGGGACAGGAACCTACGAGCAGTACTTC
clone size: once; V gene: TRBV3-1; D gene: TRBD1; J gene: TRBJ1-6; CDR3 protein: CASSHGQGGSPLHF; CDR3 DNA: TGTGCCAGCAGCCACGGACAGGGAGGTTCACCCCTCCACTTT
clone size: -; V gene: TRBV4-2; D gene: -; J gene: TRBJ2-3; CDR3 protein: CASSQVLGGDTQYF; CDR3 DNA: TGTGCCAGCAGCCAAGTTTTAGGAGGGGATACGCAGTATTTT
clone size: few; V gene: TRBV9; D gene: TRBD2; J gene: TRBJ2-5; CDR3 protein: CASSPSGGRQYQETQYF; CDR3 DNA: TGTGCCAGCAGTCCTAGCGGGGGACGTCAGTACCAAGAGACCCAGTACTTC
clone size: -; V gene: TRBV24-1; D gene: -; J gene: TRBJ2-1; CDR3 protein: CATSDPTLVGNEQFF; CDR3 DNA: TGTGCCACCAGTGACCCGACACTAGTGGGGAATGAGCAGTTCTTC
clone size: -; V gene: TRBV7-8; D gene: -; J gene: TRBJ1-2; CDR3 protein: CASSLGVLFGYTF; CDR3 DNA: TGTGCCAGCAGCTTAGGAGTGTTATTCGGCTACACCTTC
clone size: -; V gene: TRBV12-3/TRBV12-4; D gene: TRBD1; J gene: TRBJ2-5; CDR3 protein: CASSSVWGTGLQETQYF; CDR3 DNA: TGTGCCAGCAGTTCCGTTTGGGGGACAGGGCTTCAGGAGACCCAGTACTTC
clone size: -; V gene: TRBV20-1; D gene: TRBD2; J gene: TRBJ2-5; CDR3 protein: CSAPSGGALETQYF; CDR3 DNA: TGCAGTGCCCCTAGCGGGGGGGCTTTGGAGACCCAGTACTTC